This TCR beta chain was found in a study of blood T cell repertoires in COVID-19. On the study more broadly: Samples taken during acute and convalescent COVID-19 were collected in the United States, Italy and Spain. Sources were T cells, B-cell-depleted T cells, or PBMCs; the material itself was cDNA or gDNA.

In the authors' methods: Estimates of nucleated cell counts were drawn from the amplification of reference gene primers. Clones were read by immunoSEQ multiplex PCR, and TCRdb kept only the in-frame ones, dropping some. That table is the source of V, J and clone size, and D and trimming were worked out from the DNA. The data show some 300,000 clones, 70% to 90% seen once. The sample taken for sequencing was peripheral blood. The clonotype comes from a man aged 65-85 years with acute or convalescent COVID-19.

This chain's CDR3 is CASSLDVTSNRELFF. The CDR3 nucleotides read TGCGCCAGCAGCTTGGATGTGACTAGCAATCGGGAGCTGTTTTTT. This chain links TRBV5-1 with TRBJ2-2, with 7 bases lining up with TRBD2. V shed 0 bases and J 9 bases; nucleotides not matched to a gene: 8. The CDR3 sequence is 15 residues long. Germline CDR1 SGHRS, CDR2 YFSETQ.